This T cell receptor beta chain came from a study of T-cell reconstitution after alpha-beta-depleted transplantation in children. The CDR3 totals 14 residues. Trimming removed 1 base from V and 5 bases from J; junction bases left unmatched: 3. CDR1 is SGHAT, CDR2 FQNNGV, per germline. Study-level results: Several hundred rapidly expanded clones from non-depleted graft cells reportedly supplied alpha-beta T cells about two months post-transplant. Surviving thymic progenitors and recipient T cells were the source of high TCRbeta diversity at day 60 in some patients. Most T-cell counts and diversity one year after the transplant came from T cells that were newly produced.

This clonotype was counted many times. Its antigen is undetermined. This sample's TCRbeta library carried unique molecular identifier barcodes. From the PCR reads, TCRdb called clonotypes with MiXCR, one entry per CDR3 protein. The sample lists about 590,000 distinct CDR3 sequences, 13% seen once, with over 2% in the top ten. This rearrangement joins TRBV11-2 to TRBJ2-7; 9 positions match TRBD2. The sequence derives from a male patient under 18 who had a stem cell transplant for acute myeloid leukemia, so the T cells may come from the graft donor. This specimen consisted of PBMCs, mostly from graft donor cells, obtained 360 days after TCRalphabeta/CD19-depleted stem cell transplant. CDR3 nucleotides: TGTGCCAGCAGCTTAGGCGGGAGGGCCGACGAGCAGTACTTC. Residues: CASSLGGRADEQYF. Full variable domain (outside the CDR3, taken from reference TRBV11-2 and TRBJ2-7): EAGVAQSPRYKIIEKRQSVAFWCNPISGHATLYWYQQILGQGPKLLIQFQNNGVVDDSQLPKDRFSAERLKGVDSTLKIQPAKLEDSAVYLCASSLGGRADEQYFGPGTRLTVT.